This T cell receptor (beta chain) emerged from a study of HIV-infected patients and healthy controls. This clonotype was recorded at least ten times. The germline V gene has CDR1 MNHNY and CDR2 SVGAGI (reference sequence). The length of the CDR3 is 12 residues. The V end was cut by 0 bases, the J end by 5 bases, with 2 bases between. Each CDR3 protein is one row after TCRdb ran MiXCR on the 5' RACE reads. The table includes about 64,000 distinct CDR3 sequences, under 25% detected once. The source is a human donor in good health. Sequencing input: CD4+ T cells from blood. The V and J genes are TRBV6-6 and TRBJ2-1; the D is unclear. The CDR3, as DNA: TGTGCCAGCAGTTACTCGAACAATGAGCAGTTCTTC. It translates to CASSYSNNEQFF.